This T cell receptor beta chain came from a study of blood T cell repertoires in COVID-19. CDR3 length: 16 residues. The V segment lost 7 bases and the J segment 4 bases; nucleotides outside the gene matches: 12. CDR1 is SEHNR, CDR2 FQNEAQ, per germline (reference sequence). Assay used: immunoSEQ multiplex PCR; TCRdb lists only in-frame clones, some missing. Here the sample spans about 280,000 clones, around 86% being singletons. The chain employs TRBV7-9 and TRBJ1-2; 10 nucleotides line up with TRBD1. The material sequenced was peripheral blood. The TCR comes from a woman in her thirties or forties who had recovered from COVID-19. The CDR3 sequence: CASMGDRGSGAYGYTF. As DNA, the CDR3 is TGTGCCAGCATGGGGGACAGGGGTAGTGGTGCCTATGGCTACACCTTC.